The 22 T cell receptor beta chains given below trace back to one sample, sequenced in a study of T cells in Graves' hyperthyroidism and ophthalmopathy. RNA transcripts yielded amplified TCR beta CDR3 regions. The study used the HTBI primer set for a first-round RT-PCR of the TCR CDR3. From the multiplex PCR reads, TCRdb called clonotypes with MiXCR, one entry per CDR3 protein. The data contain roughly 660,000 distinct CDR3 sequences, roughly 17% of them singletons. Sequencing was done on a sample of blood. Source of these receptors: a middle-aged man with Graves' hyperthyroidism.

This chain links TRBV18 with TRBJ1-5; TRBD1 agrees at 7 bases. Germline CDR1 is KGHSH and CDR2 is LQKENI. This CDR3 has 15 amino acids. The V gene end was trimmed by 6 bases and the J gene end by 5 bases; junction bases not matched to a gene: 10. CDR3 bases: TGTGCCAGCTCTCTAACCGGGACAGAAGATCAGCCCCAGCATTTT. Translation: CASSLTGTEDQPQHF.

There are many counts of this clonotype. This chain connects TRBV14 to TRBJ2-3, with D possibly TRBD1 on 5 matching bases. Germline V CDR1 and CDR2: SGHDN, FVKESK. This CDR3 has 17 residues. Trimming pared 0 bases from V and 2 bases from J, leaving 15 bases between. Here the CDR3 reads CASSQDRVPAYTDTQYF. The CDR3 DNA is TGTGCCAGCAGCCAAGACAGGGTTCCCGCCTACACAGATACGCAGTATTTT.

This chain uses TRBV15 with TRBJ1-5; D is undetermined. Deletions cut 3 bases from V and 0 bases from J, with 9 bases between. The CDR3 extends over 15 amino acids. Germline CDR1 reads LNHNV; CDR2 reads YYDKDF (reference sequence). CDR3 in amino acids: CATSSGLSSNQPQHF. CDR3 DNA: TGTGCCACCAGCAGTGGACTGTCTAGCAATCAGCCCCAGCATTTT.

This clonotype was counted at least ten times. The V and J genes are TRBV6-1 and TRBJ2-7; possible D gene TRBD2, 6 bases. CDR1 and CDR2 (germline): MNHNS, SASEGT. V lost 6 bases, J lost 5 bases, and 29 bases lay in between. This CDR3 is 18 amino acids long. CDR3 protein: CASRGTYGGSFLANEQYF. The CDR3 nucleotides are TGTGCCAGCAGAGGGACTTATGGAGGGAGTTTCCTGGCCAACGAGCAGTACTTC.

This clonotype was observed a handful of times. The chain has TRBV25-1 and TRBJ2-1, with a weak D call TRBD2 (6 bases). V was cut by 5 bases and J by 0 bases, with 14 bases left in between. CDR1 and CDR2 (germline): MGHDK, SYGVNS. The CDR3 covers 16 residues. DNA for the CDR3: TGTGCCAGCAGTTCAGGAGGGTTCAGCTCCTACAATGAGCAGTTCTTC. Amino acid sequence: CASSSGGFSSYNEQFF.

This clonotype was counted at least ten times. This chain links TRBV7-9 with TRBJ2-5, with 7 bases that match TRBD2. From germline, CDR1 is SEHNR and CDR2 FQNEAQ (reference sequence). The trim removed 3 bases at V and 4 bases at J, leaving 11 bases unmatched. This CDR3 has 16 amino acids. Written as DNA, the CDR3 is TGTGCCAGCAGCTTGGGAGGGCAGGTTTTTGGAGAGACCCAGTACTTC. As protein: CASSLGGQVFGETQYF.

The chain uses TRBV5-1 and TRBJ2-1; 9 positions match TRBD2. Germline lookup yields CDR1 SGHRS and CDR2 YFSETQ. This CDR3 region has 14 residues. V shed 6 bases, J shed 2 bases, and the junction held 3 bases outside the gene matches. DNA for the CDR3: TGCGCCAGCAAGACTAGCGGAACCTACAATGAGCAGTTCTTC. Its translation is CASKTSGTYNEQFF.

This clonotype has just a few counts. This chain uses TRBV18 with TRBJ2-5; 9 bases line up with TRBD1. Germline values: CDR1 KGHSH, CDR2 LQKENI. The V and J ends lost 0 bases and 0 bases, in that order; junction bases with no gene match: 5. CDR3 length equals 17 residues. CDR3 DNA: TGTGCCAGCTCACCACCCGCCGACAGGGGGTACCAAGAGACCCAGTACTTC. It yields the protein CASSPPADRGYQETQYF.

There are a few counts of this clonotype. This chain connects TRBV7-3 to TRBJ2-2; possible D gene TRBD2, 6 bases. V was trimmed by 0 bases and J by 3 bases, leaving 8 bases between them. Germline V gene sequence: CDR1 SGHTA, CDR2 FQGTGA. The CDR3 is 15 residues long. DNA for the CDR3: TGTGCCAGCAGCTTAACGGAGGGTGACACCGGGGAGCTGTTTTTT. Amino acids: CASSLTEGDTGELFF.

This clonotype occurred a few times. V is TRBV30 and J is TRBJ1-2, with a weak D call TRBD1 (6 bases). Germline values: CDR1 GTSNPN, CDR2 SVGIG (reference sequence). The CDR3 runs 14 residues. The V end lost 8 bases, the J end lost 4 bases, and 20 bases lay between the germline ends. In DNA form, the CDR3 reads TGTGCCAGTTCCCACCGACAGGCGGGCTATGGCTACACCTTC. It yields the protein CASSHRQAGYGYTF.

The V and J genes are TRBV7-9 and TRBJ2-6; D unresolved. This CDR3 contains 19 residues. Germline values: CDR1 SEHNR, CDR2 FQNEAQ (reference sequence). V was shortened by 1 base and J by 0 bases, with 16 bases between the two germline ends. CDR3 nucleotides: TGTGCCAGCAGCTTAGAAGGGATCAATCCAGACTCTGGGGCCAACGTCCTGACTTTC. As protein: CASSLEGINPDSGANVLTF.

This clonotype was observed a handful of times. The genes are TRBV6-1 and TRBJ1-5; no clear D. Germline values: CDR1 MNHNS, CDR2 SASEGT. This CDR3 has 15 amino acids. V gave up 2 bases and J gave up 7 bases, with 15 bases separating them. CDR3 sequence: CASSEMEGLGQPQHF. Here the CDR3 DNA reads TGTGCCAGCAGTGAAATGGAAGGGCTGGGGCAGCCCCAGCATTTT.

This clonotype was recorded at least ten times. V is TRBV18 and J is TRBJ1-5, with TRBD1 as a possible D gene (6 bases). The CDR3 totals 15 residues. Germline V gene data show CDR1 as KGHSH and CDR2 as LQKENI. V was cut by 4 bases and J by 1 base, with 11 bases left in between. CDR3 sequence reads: CASSLTDSSNQPQHF. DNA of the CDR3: TGTGCCAGCTCACTTACGGACAGCAGCAATCAGCCCCAGCATTTT.

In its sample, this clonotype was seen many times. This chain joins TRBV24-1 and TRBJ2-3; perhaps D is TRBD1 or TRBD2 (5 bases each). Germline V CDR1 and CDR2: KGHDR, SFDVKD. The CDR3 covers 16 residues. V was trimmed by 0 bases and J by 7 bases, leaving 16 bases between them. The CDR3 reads CATSDLPSRADHTQYF. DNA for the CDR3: TGTGCCACCAGTGATTTGCCTAGCAGGGCCGACCATACGCAGTATTTT.

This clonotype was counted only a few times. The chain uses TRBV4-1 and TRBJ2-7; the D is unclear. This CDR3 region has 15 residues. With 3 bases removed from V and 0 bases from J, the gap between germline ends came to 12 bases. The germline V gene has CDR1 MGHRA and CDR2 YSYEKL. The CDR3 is CASSQQETGSYEQYF. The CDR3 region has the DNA TGCGCCAGCAGCCAGCAAGAGACCGGCTCCTACGAGCAGTACTTC.

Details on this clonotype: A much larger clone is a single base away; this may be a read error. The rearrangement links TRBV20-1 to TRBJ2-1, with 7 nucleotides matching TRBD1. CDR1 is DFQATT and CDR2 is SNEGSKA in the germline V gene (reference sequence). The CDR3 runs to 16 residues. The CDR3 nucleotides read TGCAGTGCTAGAGATTTCCGAGGGGGCACCTGCAATGAGCGGTTCTTC. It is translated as CSARDFRGGTCNERFF.

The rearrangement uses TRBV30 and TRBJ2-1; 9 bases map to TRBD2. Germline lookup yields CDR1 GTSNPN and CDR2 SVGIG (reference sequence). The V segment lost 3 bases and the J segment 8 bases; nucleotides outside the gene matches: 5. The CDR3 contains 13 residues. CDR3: CAWRLAGTYEQFF. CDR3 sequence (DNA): TGTGCCTGGAGGCTAGCGGGAACATATGAGCAGTTCTTC.

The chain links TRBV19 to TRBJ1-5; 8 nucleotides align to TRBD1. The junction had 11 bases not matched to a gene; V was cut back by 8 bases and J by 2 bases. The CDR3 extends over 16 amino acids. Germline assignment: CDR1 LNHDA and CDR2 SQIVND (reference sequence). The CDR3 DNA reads TGTGCCAGTTCCCTTCCCGGGACAGGACGCAATCAGCCCCAGCATTTT. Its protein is CASSLPGTGRNQPQHF.

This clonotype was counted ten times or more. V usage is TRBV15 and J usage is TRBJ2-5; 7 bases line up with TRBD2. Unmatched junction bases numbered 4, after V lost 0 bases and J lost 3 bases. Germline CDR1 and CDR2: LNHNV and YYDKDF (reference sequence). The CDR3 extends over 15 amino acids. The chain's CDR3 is CATSRDRLAEETQYF. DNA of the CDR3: TGTGCCACCAGCAGAGATCGGCTAGCGGAAGAGACCCAGTACTTC.

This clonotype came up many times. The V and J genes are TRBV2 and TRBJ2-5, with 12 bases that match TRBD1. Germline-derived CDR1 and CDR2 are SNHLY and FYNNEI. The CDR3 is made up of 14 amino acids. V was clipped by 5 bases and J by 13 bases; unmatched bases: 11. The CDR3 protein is CASSYLGQGAMMYF. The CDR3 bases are TGTGCCAGCAGTTATTTGGGACAGGGGGCTATGATGTACTTC. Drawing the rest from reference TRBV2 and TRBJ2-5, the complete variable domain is EPEVTQTPSHQVTQMGQEVILRCVPISNHLYFYWYRQILGQKVEFLVSFYNNEISEKSEIFDDQFSVERPDGSNFTLKIRSTKLEDSAMYFCASSYLGQGAMMYFGPGTRLLVL.

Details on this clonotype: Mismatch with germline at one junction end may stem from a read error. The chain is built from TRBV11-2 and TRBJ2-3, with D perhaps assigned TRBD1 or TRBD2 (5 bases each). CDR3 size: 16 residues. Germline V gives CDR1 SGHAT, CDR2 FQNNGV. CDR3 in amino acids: CANSLLTGAYTDTQYF. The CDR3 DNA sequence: TGTGCCAACAGCTTACTCACCGGGGCCTACACAGATACGCAGTATTTT.

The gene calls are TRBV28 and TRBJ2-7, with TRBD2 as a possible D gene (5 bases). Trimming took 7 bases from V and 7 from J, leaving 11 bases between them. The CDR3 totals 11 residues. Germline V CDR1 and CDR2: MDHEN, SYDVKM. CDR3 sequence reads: CASKLRGEQYF. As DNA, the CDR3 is TGTGCCAGCAAACTGCGAGGGGAGCAGTACTTC.